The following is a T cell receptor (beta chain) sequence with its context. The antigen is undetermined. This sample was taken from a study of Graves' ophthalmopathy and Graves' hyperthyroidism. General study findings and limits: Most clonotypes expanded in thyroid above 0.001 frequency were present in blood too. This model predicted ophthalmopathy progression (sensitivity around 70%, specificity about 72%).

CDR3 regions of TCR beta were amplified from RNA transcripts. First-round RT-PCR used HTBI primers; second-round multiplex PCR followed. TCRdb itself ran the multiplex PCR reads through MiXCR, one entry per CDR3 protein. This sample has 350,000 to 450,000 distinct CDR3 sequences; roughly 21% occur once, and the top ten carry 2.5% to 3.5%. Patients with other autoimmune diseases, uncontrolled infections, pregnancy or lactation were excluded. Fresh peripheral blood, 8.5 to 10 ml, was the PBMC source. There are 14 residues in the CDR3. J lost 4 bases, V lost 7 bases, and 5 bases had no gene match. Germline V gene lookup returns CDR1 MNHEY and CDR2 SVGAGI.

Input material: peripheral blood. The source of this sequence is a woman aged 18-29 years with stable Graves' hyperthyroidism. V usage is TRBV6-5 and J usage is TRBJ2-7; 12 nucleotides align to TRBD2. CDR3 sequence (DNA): TGTGCCAGCATGTTGACTAGCGGGAGTTACGAGCAGTACTTC. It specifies CASMLTSGSYEQYF.